These T cell receptor beta chains were read from a single sample in a study of CD8+ T cells in alopecia areata. Sequencing used immunoSEQ multiplex PCR; TCRdb keeps in-frame clones, though not all of them. This repertoire shows 9,500 to 15,000 clones, about 61% found once; its top ten account for about an eighth. The sequencing input was skin. These receptors all stem from a human donor with alopecia areata. CDR3s leave out the opening cysteine and the closing phenylalanine or tryptophan. A D gene is named only where the DNA matches it firmly.

V	D	J	CDR3
TRBV7-2	.	TRBJ2-3	ASSPLQDMQY
TRBV9	TRBD2	TRBJ2-3	ASSDSGGAYTQY
TRBV7-8	.	TRBJ2-3	ASSYHTDTQY
TRBV6-6	.	TRBJ2-1	ASDMGDEQF
TRBV19	TRBD2	TRBJ2-7	ASSGTSGLGQY
TRBV6-5	TRBD1	TRBJ1-6	ASSYSTGVYNSPLH
TRBV14	.	TRBJ2-1	ASSQDTGWDLEQF
TRBV5-6	.	TRBJ2-7	ASSWDLEQY
TRBV29-1	TRBD1	TRBJ2-3	SVVGDRSTDTQY
TRBV11-2	.	TRBJ2-7	ASSWDTRSYEQY
TRBV4-3	TRBD1	TRBJ2-7	ASSQGDSLIYEQY
TRBV2	TRBD1	TRBJ1-5	ASRTGTGIQENNQPQH
TRBV6-4	.	TRBJ1-6	ASSDTGDNSPLH
TRBV6-5	.	TRBJ2-5	ASSYSLPLETQY
TRBV5-6	TRBD1	TRBJ2-6	ASSPGQVVAGANVLT
TRBV7-6	TRBD1	TRBJ2-2	ASSTGTGSSGELF
TRBV14	TRBD2	TRBJ2-3	ASSQGVTGLAPDTQY
TRBV10-3	.	TRBJ2-7	AISESLVAYEQY
TRBV5-1	TRBD1	TRBJ1-1	ASSWDRGNTEAF
TRBV18	.	TRBJ1-6	ASSRFRASSYNSPLH
TRBV7-8	TRBD2	TRBJ2-3	ASRVAGGSPDTQY
TRBV4-2	.	TRBJ2-3	ASSQEGGATDTQY
TRBV6-1	.	TRBJ2-5	ASSGLQVYQETQY
TRBV11-2	.	.	ASSLGGRAYYEQY
TRBV12-5	TRBD2	TRBJ2-1	ASGPEREGLPGHEQF
TRBV5-6	TRBD1	TRBJ1-1	ASSFDREVAF
TRBV30	.	TRBJ2-2	AWSWGADTGELF
TRBV28	.	TRBJ1-4	ASSLKTVKLF
TRBV19	.	.	ASSPSGAGTYEQY
TRBV5-4	TRBD2	TRBJ2-1	ASSPAAGGFDEQF
TRBV6-5	.	TRBJ2-5	ASSYLRGSQETQY
TRBV11-3	.	TRBJ2-1	ASSPVGLHEQF
TRBV18	.	TRBJ2-4	ASSPDGDLSIVAKNIQY
TRBV6-5	.	TRBJ1-6	ATKDISNSPLH
TRBV11-2	.	TRBJ2-1	ASSSGITGGEQF
TRBV7-6	.	TRBJ2-3	ASSLTQAGSDTQY
TRBV7-2	.	TRBJ2-4	ASSLDGNIQY
TRBV6-1	.	TRBJ2-3	ARKYRESDTQY
TRBV30	.	TRBJ2-4	AWTSGELLNIQY
TRBV19	TRBD1	TRBJ1-2	ASSPGTGVYYGYT
TRBV13	.	TRBJ1-3	ASSPSRGGLSGNTIY
TRBV11-2	.	TRBJ1-1	ASSLDHFTLNTEAF
TRBV5-1	.	TRBJ2-7	ASSSDAGEGEQY
TRBV7-6	.	TRBJ1-5	ASSLGTGLNQPQH
TRBV11-2	.	TRBJ2-1	ASSRRPGTLDEQF
TRBV7-9	.	TRBJ2-1	ASSSSDEQF
TRBV5-6	.	TRBJ2-5	ASSFGETQY
TRBV5-1	.	TRBJ1-1	ASSLFMNTEAF
TRBV11-2	TRBD1	TRBJ2-5	ASSSGQGAWETQY
TRBV6-6	TRBD2	TRBJ2-4	ASTPRGEGGIQY
TRBV9	.	TRBJ2-1	ASSQGVGDEQF
TRBV29-1	.	TRBJ1-2	SVQREGGYT
TRBV4-1	.	TRBJ2-7	ASSQEGGPTYEQY
TRBV6-1	.	TRBJ1-2	ASSTDRNYGYT
TRBV7-7	.	TRBJ2-1	ASSPGLLSGEQF
TRBV28	.	TRBJ1-5	ASSFGGFQPQH
TRBV18	.	TRBJ1-2	ASSPGANYGYT
TRBV5-1	TRBD1	TRBJ2-5	ASSLSTGEETQY
TRBV11-2	.	TRBJ1-2	ASSLDFTGNYGYT
TRBV27	.	TRBJ2-1	ASTRGPNNEQF